Listed here are 3 T cell receptor beta chains from one sample, sequenced in a study of T-cell memory formation after mild COVID-19 (dated by TCRdb to about 2021). Library creation used 5' RACE. TCRdb records Illumina NovaSeq 6000 as the sequencer. TCRdb passed the public sequencing reads through fastp at Q25 and MiXCR, retaining productive beta sequences. Identical CDR3 protein sequences are pooled into one entry, listed with their most common genes and DNA. This sample lists 380,000 or so distinct CDR3 sequences; roughly an eighth were detected once. Of the sample, about 22% falls within the top ten clones. The sequencing input was PBMCs or a T cell subset sorted from them (not recorded which). The source of these receptors is a man younger than 35 who had mild COVID-19 (a few samples of this study predate the infection). The sample titles of this study are shuffled in the database, so cell type and time point are left out; the donor was told from shared clones.

This chain connects TRBV6-1 to TRBJ2-7; a weak D match, TRBD2 (6 bases). Trimming took off 6 bases at V and 2 bases at J, with 20 bases between the two ends. The CDR3 runs to 16 residues. Germline CDR1 MNHNS, CDR2 SASEGT. DNA of the CDR3: TGTGCCAGCAGCCACCCCAGTCCTAAGCGGGCCTACGAGCAGTACTTC. Its translation: CASSHPSPKRAYEQYF.

This clonotype was seen many times. This chain joins TRBV12-3 or TRBV12-4 and TRBJ2-7, with no clear D. The CDR3 is 13 amino acids. With 3 bases removed from V and 0 bases from J, the gap between germline ends came to 6 bases. CDR3 in DNA: TGTGCCAGCAGTTTTGGGCCCTCCTACGAGCAGTACTTC. Its translation is CASSFGPSYEQYF.

The genes are TRBV29-1 and TRBJ2-2; weak D call: TRBD1 (5 bases). The germline V gene encodes CDR1 SQVTM and CDR2 ANQGSEA. Trimming removed 5 bases at V and 0 bases at J, with 13 bases between. This CDR3 comprises 15 residues. The CDR3 DNA sequence: TGCAGCGTTAATAGGGGCAGTTCGAACACCGGGGAGCTGTTTTTT. It codes for CSVNRGSSNTGELFF.